The text below deals with one T cell receptor beta chain. This record belongs to a study of long-term antiretroviral therapy in people with HIV. It was version v3.0 of the immunoSEQ assay that was run at survey level. The protocol was immunoSEQ multiplex PCR, while the TCRdb copy is restricted to in-frame clones and leaves out a portion. The sample consists of approximately 28,000 clones, roughly 87% of them appearing once. Inclusion required at least two post-ART and at least one pre-ART PBMC samples. Participants living with HIV all received treatment in the United States. Germline values: CDR1 MDHEN, CDR2 SYDVKM. There are 14 residues in the CDR3. Trimming removed 0 bases from V and 7 bases from J, with 12 bases in between.

The sequence derives from a man aged 50 to 59 with HIV. The starting material was unsorted PBMCs, obtained 2 years after starting antiretroviral therapy. The rearrangement links TRBV28 to TRBJ2-5; D call uncertain. CDR3 nucleotides: TGTGCCAGCAGTTTATGGGAAGGGTCGGGGACCCAGTACTTC. This encodes CASSLWEGSGTQYF.